The 20 T cell receptor beta chains below all came from one sample that was sequenced in a study of OX40 agonist ivuxolimab in advanced cancers. Clones were read by immunoSEQ multiplex PCR, and TCRdb kept only the in-frame ones, dropping some. This table holds 30,000 to 40,000 clones, roughly 89% found once. The sequences come from CD4+ or CD8+ T cells sorted from blood, collected in a trial of the OX40 agonist ivuxolimab. The receptors here all came from an adult with an advanced solid tumor such as melanoma, head and neck, liver or kidney cancer.

This clone was found once. The chain is built from TRBV19 and TRBJ1-1, with unresolved D. Germline V gene lookup returns CDR1 LNHDA and CDR2 SQIVND (reference sequence). Trimming cost V 7 bases and J 2 bases, with 23 bases left between them. The CDR3 has 17 amino acids. This CDR3 reads CASKFSGSMVENTEAFF. The CDR3, as DNA: TGTGCCAGTAAATTTTCGGGAAGCATGGTAGAAAACACTGAAGCTTTCTTT.

This clone was counted a few times. The gene calls are TRBV7-9 and TRBJ2-3; no definite D call. Looked up from germline, CDR1 is SEHNR and CDR2 is FQNEAQ (reference sequence). The CDR3 consists of 13 residues. Between the trimmed V and J ends, which lost 4 bases and 6 bases, there was a span of 11 bases. The CDR3 DNA follows: TGTGCCAGCAGCTACGGACCAGTCGATACGCAGTATTTT. Translation: CASSYGPVDTQYF.

The rearrangement uses TRBV14 and TRBJ1-1; TRBD1 is a possible D gene (6 bases). CDR1 and CDR2 (germline): SGHDN, FVKESK. Between the trimmed V and J ends, which lost 5 bases and 6 bases, there was a span of 13 bases. The CDR3 spans 13 residues. The CDR3 DNA reads TGTGCCAGCAGCTCCACCGGGGGGCCTGAAGCTTTCTTT. Encoded protein: CASSSTGGPEAFF.

The chain employs TRBV7-8 and TRBJ2-1; D not certain. Per germline, CDR1 SGHVS and CDR2 FQNEAQ. V shed 4 bases and J shed 7 bases, with 11 bases lying between them. This CDR3 comprises 13 residues. The CDR3 DNA reads as TGTGCCAGCAGCTCCTCGTCCCGGAATGAGCAGTTCTTC. Its protein is CASSSSSRNEQFF.

This chain links TRBV5-4 with TRBJ2-1; 7 bases are shared with TRBD2. The CDR3 is 15 amino acids. Germline V lookup: CDR1 SGHNT, CDR2 YYREEE (reference sequence). V shed 3 bases and J 4 bases; nucleotides not matched to a gene: 7. The CDR3 loop reads CASSSSGELYNEQFF. DNA for the CDR3: TGTGCCAGCAGCTCCAGCGGGGAGCTATACAATGAGCAGTTCTTC.

This chain links TRBV30 with TRBJ2-7, with 7 nucleotides matching TRBD1. V dropped 3 bases and J dropped 3; count of bases not matched to a gene: 5. The CDR3 length is 13 residues. Germline CDR1 reads GTSNPN; CDR2 reads SVGIG (reference sequence). The DNA for the CDR3 is TGTGCCTGGAGCGCCGGGACAGACTACGAGCAGTACTTC. Protein product: CAWSAGTDYEQYF.

This clone appeared a single time. The chain is built from TRBV7-2 and TRBJ1-5, with D possibly TRBD1 on 5 matching bases. Germline V CDR1 and CDR2: SGHTA, FQGNSA. The CDR3 covers 18 residues. Trimming took 0 bases from V and 3 from J, leaving 18 bases between them. CDR3 DNA: TGTGCCAGCAGCTTAGCCAGCCTTTATAGGGGCCTCAATCAGCCCCAGCATTTT. Residues: CASSLASLYRGLNQPQHF.

The chain joins TRBV27 to TRBJ2-2; D tentatively reads TRBD1 or TRBD2 (6 bases each). There are 14 residues in the CDR3. V lost 5 bases, J lost 4 bases, and 11 bases lay in between. In germline, CDR1 is MNHEY, CDR2 SMNVEV (reference sequence). The CDR3: CASSTGDTTGELFF. The CDR3 DNA reads TGTGCCAGCAGTACGGGGGACACCACCGGGGAGCTGTTTTTT.

In nucleotides, the CDR3 is TGTGCCAGCAGCGGACAACAGGGCCCCTGGAATTCACCCCTCCACTTT. The encoded protein is CASSGQQGPWNSPLHF. The chain carries TRBV9 and TRBJ1-6, with D perhaps matching TRBD1 (6 bases). Trimming shortened V by 3 bases and J by 7 bases, and 17 bases separated the two germline ends. CDR3 length equals 16 residues. The germline V gene has CDR1 SGDLS and CDR2 YYNGEE.

In regard to this clone: Germline is not matched at one junction end, which may reflect a read error. DNA for the CDR3: TGTGCCAGCACCTTGGGAGGACAGGGCAATCAGCCCCAGCATTTT. Its protein product is CASTLGGQGNQPQHF. The rearrangement links TRBV5-8 to TRBJ1-5, with 7 nucleotides matching TRBD1. CDR3 length: 15 amino acids. Germline V gene sequence: CDR1 SGHTS, CDR2 YDEGEE.

The J gene is TRBJ2-7, the V gene TRBV4-2; 8 nucleotides match TRBD2. The CDR3 consists of 15 residues. Germline assignment: CDR1 LGHNA and CDR2 YNFKEQ. Trimming at V came to 1 base and at J to 4 bases, leaving 6 bases not matched to a gene. In DNA form, the CDR3 reads TGTGCCAGCAGCCAAGTTACGGGGGGGTTGTACGAGCAGTACTTC. This codes for CASSQVTGGLYEQYF.

This clone was counted once. In DNA, the CDR3 is TGTGCCAGCAGTTTCATGATCCCCAACAATGAGCAGTTCTTC. Translated: CASSFMIPNNEQFF. The chain recombines TRBV27 with TRBJ2-1; no reliable D call. CDR1 is MNHEY and CDR2 is SMNVEV in the germline V gene (reference sequence). CDR3 length: 14 residues. With 3 bases removed from V and 5 bases from J, the gap between germline ends came to 11 bases.

The V and J genes are TRBV15 and TRBJ2-7; 10 positions agree with TRBD2. The germline CDR1 and CDR2 sequences are LNHNV and YYDKDF (reference sequence). V lost 2 bases to trimming and J lost 5 bases; unmatched junction nucleotides: 15. The CDR3 covers 18 residues. Written as DNA, the CDR3 is TGTGCCACCAGCAGACCGGATTCTCTAGCGGGAGTACTCCACGAGCAGTACTTC. It yields the protein CATSRPDSLAGVLHEQYF.

This rearrangement joins TRBV4-1 to TRBJ2-7, with TRBD2 matching 11 bases. After removal of 3 bases from V and 1 base from J, the junction contained 2 bases not matched to a gene. The CDR3 has 15 amino acids. CDR1 is MGHRA, CDR2 YSYEKL, per germline. The CDR3 bases are TGCGCCAGCAGCCATACTAGCGGGGGATCCTACGAGCAGTACTTC. Translation gives CASSHTSGGSYEQYF.

J is TRBJ1-4 and V is TRBV7-8; D may be TRBD1 (5 bases). With 2 bases removed from V and 3 bases from J, the gap between germline ends came to 7 bases. The CDR3 totals 14 residues. The germline gives CDR1 SGHVS, CDR2 FQNEAQ. The CDR3 loop is CASSLPQANEKLFF. CDR3 DNA: TGTGCCAGCAGCTTACCACAGGCTAATGAAAAACTGTTTTTT.

The V and J genes are TRBV27 and TRBJ1-1; weak D call: TRBD1 (5 bases). V was pared by 4 bases and J by 2 bases, with 8 bases between. CDR1 is MNHEY, CDR2 SMNVEV, per germline (reference sequence). The CDR3 contains 13 residues. The CDR3 DNA is TGTGCCAGCAGTTATCAGGGCAACACTGAAGCTTTCTTT. It yields the protein CASSYQGNTEAFF.

The chain recombines TRBV30 with TRBJ2-1, with unresolved D. The germline V gene encodes CDR1 GTSNPN and CDR2 SVGIG (reference sequence). V lost 0 bases to trimming and J lost 7 bases, with 7 bases between them. The CDR3 length is 12 residues. CDR3 region: CAWSVKLNEQFF. CDR3 sequence (DNA): TGTGCCTGGAGTGTAAAACTAAATGAGCAGTTCTTC.

DNA for the CDR3: TGTGCCAGCAGCTCCAATACAGGGCGGGGGGCGTACAATGAGCAGTTCTTC. It is translated as CASSSNTGRGAYNEQFF. V and J are TRBV7-9 and TRBJ2-1; 8 bases match TRBD2. The CDR3 covers 17 residues. V dropped 4 bases and J dropped 4; count of bases not matched to a gene: 12. The germline V gene has CDR1 SEHNR and CDR2 FQNEAQ (reference sequence).

The chain combines TRBV25-1 with TRBJ2-7; the match to TRBD1 covers 7 bases. The J segment lost 4 bases and the V segment lost 1 base, leaving 16 bases of the junction unmatched. The CDR3 has 18 amino acids. Looked up from germline, CDR1 is MGHDK and CDR2 is SYGVNS. CDR3 DNA: TGTGCCAGCAGTGAATCCCAGACCGGGACAGAAAAGGATTACGAGCAGTACTTC. Protein: CASSESQTGTEKDYEQYF.

Details on this clone: At the DNA level, this CDR3 is encoded by other sequences in the same sample as well. The chain combines TRBV5-4 with TRBJ2-7; unclear D gene. Germline CDR1 is SGHNT and CDR2 is YYREEE (reference sequence). The CDR3 totals 13 residues. Trimming took off 2 bases at V and 0 bases at J, with 6 bases between the two ends. In DNA, the CDR3 is TGTGCCAGCAGCTTAGGCAGCTCCTACGAGCAGTACTTC. It translates to CASSLGSSYEQYF. Combining the CDR3 with reference TRBV5-4 and TRBJ2-7 gives the whole variable domain ETGVTQSPTHLIKTRGQQVTLRCSSQSGHNTVSWYQQALGQGPQFIFQYYREEENGRGNFPPRFSGLQFPNYSSELNVNALELDDSALYLCASSLGSSYEQYFGPGTRLTVT.